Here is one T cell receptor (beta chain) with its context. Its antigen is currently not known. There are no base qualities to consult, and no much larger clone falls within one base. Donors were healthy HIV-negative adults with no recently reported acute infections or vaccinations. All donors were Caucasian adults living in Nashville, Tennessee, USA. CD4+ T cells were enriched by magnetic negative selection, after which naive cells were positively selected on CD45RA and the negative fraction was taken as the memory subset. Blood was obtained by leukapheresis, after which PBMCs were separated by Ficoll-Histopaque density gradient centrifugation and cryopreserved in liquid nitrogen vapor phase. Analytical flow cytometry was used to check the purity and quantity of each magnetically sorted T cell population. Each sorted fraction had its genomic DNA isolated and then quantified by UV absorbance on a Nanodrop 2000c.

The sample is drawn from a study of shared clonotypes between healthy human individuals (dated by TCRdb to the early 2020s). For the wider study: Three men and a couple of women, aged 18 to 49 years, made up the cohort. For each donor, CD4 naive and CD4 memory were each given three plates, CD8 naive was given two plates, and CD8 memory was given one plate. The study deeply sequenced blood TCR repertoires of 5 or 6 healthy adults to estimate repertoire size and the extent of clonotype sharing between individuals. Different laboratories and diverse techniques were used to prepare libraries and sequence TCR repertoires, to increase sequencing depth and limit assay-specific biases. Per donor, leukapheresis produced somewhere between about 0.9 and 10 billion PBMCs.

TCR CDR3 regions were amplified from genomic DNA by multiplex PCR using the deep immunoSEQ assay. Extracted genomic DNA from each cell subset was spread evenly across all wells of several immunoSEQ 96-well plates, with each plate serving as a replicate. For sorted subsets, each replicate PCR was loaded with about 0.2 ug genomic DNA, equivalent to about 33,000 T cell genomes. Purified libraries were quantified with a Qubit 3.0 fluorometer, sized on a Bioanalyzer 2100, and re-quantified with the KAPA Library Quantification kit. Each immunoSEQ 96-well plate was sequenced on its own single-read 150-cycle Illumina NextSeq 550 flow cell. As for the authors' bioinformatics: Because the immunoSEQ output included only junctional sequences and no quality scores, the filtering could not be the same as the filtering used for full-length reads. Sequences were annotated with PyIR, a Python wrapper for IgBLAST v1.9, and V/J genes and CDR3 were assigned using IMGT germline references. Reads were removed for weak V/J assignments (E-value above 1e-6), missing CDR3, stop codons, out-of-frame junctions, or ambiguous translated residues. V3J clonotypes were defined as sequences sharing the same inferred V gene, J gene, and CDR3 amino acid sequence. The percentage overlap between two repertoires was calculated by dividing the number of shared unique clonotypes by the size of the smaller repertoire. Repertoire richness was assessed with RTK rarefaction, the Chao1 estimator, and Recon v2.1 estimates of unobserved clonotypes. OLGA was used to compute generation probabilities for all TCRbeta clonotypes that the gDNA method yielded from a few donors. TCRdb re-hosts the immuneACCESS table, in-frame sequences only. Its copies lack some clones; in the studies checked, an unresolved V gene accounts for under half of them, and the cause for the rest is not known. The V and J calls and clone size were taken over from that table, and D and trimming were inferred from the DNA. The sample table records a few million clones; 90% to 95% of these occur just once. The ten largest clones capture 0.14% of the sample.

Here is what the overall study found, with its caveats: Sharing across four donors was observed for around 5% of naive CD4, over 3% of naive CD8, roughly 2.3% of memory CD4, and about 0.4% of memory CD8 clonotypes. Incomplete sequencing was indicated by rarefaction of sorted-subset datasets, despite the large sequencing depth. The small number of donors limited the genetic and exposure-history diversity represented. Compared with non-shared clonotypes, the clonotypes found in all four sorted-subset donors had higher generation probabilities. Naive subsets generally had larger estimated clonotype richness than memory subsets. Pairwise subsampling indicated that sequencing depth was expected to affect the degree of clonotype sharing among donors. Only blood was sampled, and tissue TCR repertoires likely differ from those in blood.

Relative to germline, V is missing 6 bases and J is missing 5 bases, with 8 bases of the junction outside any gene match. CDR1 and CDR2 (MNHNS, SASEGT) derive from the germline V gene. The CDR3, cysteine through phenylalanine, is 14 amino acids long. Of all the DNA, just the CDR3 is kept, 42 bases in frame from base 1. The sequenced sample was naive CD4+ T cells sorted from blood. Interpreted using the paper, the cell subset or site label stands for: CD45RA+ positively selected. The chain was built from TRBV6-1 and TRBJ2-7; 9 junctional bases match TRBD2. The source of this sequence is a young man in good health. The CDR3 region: CASSLERGANEQYF. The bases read TGTGCCAGCAGCCTCGAGCGGGGGGCCAACGAGCAGTACTTC.